The 9 T cell receptor beta chains in this list originate from one sample, sequenced in a study of T cell responses to AZD1222 COVID-19 vaccine. Clones were read by immunoSEQ multiplex PCR, and TCRdb kept only the in-frame ones, dropping some. The table has about 130,000 clones, around 85% seen once; the top ten hold roughly 4%. The input for sequencing was peripheral blood, taken 28 days after the second AZD1222 dose. Every receptor here comes from an adult who received the AZD1222 COVID-19 vaccine.

The CDR3 DNA follows: TGCGCCAGCAGATACGGCATCGGCACAGATACGCAGTATTTT. This encodes CASRYGIGTDTQYF. This chain joins TRBV5-1 and TRBJ2-3; D gene ambiguous. The V end was cut by 5 bases, the J end by 1 base, with 11 bases between. Germline CDR1 SGHRS, CDR2 YFSETQ. The length of the CDR3 is 14 residues.

This chain uses TRBV24-1 with TRBJ1-3; D is unclear. V lost 4 bases and J 1 base, leaving 10 bases between the germline ends. CDR3 length equals 15 residues. Germline lookup yields CDR1 KGHDR and CDR2 SFDVKD. The CDR3 DNA is TGTGCCACCAGTGACCCACGAGGGTCTGGAAACACCATATATTTT. Protein product: CATSDPRGSGNTIYF.

This clone is a singleton in its sample. CDR3 sequence: CASSLRSPRSSYNEQFF. CDR3 nucleotides: TGTGCCAGCAGCTTACGGTCCCCTCGGAGTTCCTACAATGAGCAGTTCTTC. The chain employs TRBV7-3 and TRBJ2-1; D gene ambiguous. Germline loops: CDR1 SGHTA, CDR2 FQGTGA. V lost 2 bases to trimming and J lost 1 base, with 15 bases between them. The CDR3 loop spans 17 amino acids.

This chain uses TRBV19 with TRBJ1-1, with a weak D call TRBD1 (6 bases). The CDR3 has 16 amino acids. The germline V gene encodes CDR1 LNHDA and CDR2 SQIVND (reference sequence). Trimming removed 5 bases from V and 3 bases from J, with 19 bases in between. The CDR3 DNA is TGTGCCAGTAGTGGCCTGGGGGGCGGAAGGGACACTGAAGCTTTCTTT. Translating it yields CASSGLGGGRDTEAFF.

CDR3 amino acids: CASSPIPRGTDTQYF. As DNA, the CDR3 is TGTGCCAGCAGCCCCATCCCTCGCGGCACAGATACGCAGTATTTT. The V call is TRBV7-8, the J call TRBJ2-3; D gene uncertain. This CDR3 comprises 15 residues. Trimming shortened V by 5 bases and J by 1 base, and 13 bases separated the two germline ends. The V gene's germline CDR1 is SGHVS and CDR2 FQNEAQ.

J is TRBJ1-2 and V is TRBV5-1; possibly TRBD1 for D (6 bases). The V end lost 1 base, the J end lost 6 bases, and 16 bases lay between the germline ends. The V gene's germline CDR1 is SGHRS and CDR2 YFSETQ. CDR3 size: 15 residues. CDR3 in amino acids: CASSLQGSSANGYTF. The CDR3 DNA follows: TGCGCCAGCAGCTTGCAGGGGTCTTCGGCGAATGGCTACACCTTC.

V usage is TRBV2 and J usage is TRBJ1-5; D unresolved. The CDR3 runs 14 residues. V was cut by 3 bases and J by 1 base, with 7 bases left in between. The germline gives CDR1 SNHLY, CDR2 FYNNEI. The CDR3 protein is CASSEGVSNQPQHF. The CDR3 DNA follows: TGTGCCAGCAGTGAGGGCGTGAGCAATCAGCCCCAGCATTTT.

The genes are TRBV6-2 or TRBV6-3 and TRBJ2-7; D call uncertain. The germline V and J ends were trimmed by 5 bases and 4 bases, with 9 bases remaining between them. This CDR3 is built from 12 residues. The germline V gene has CDR1 MNHEY and CDR2 SVGEGT. The CDR3 DNA is TGTGCCAGCAGTATTTTCGGTTACGAGCAGTACTTC. Translation: CASSIFGYEQYF.

Concerning this clone: At one end the junction does not follow the germline gene, possibly because of a read error. This chain connects TRBV7-2 to TRBJ2-7; D not certain. This CDR3 is 13 amino acids long. CDR1 is SGHTA and CDR2 is FQGNSA in the germline V gene. Written as DNA, the CDR3 is TGTGCCAGCAACTTACCATCCTCCTACGAGCAGTACTTC. As protein: CASNLPSSYEQYF.